The present T cell receptor (beta chain) was sequenced within a study of T cells in Graves' hyperthyroidism and ophthalmopathy. Germline V lookup: CDR1 MGHDK, CDR2 SYGVNS. V was shortened by 1 base and J by 3 bases, with 13 bases between the two germline ends. This CDR3 has 15 residues. RNA transcripts provided the source from which TCR beta CDR3 regions were amplified. First-round RT-PCR of the TCR CDR3 relied on the HTBI primer set. TCRdb reanalysed the multiplex PCR reads using MiXCR and keeps one entry per CDR3 protein. The sample consists of about 410,000 distinct CDR3 sequences, 14% to 15% of them appearing once.

This sequence was found in a man younger than 35 with Graves' ophthalmopathy. The chain links TRBV25-1 to TRBJ2-7, with D perhaps matching TRBD1 or TRBD2 (5 bases each). The sequencing sample was made of blood. The chain's CDR3 is CASSELALGDYEQYF. CDR3 DNA sequence: TGTGCCAGCAGTGAATTAGCCCTGGGGGACTACGAGCAGTACTTC.